This TCR beta chain was identified during a study of OX40 agonist ivuxolimab in advanced cancers. Overall study results and limits: Researchers report that CD8+ T cells had, on average, more expanded clones than CD4+. Clonal expansion from baseline to week 6 occurred in both CD4+ and CD8+ T cells.

Germline CDR1 and CDR2: LGHNA and YSLEER. V lost 1 base and J 0 bases, leaving 11 bases between the germline ends. This CDR3 is built from 16 residues. The table came from immunoSEQ multiplex PCR; TCRdb's copy has only in-frame clones and leaves some out. The table has around 65,000 clones, roughly 90% seen once. As concerns this clone: Its antigen is unknown.

The chain combines TRBV4-3 with TRBJ2-3; a weak D match, TRBD1 (6 bases). The sample here was CD4+ or CD8+ T cells sorted from blood, taken in a trial of the OX40 agonist ivuxolimab. This TCR was recovered from an adult with an advanced solid tumor such as melanoma, head and neck, liver or kidney cancer. As DNA, the CDR3 is TGCGCCAGCAGCCAAGTAAGGACAGCTAGCACAGATACGCAGTATTTT. This translates into CASSQVRTASTDTQYF.